The entry below gives a single TCR beta chain sequence along with its context. Its target is not known. This entry is derived from a study of Tregs in tolerant kidney transplant recipients. Clones were sequenced by immunoSEQ multiplex PCR, and TCRdb holds only the in-frame ones, with some missing. The sample yields about 59,000 clones, about four fifths seen once. The V gene end was trimmed by 3 bases and the J gene end by 5 bases; junction bases not matched to a gene: 13. CDR1 SGHRS and CDR2 YFSETQ come from the germline V gene. The CDR3 has 17 residues. Study-level results: This study did not directly address biological reproducibility. The most relevant donor-specific Treg TCRbeta repertoire apparently came from expansion with activated donor B cells. The small number of patients limits these findings pending further validation.

Sequencing input: CD4+ T cells from blood. The sequence derives from a human donor in good health. This rearrangement joins TRBV5-1 to TRBJ2-5, with TRBD1 identical over 10 bases. The CDR3 DNA reads as TGCGCCAGCAGCTCCGGGTGGACAGGGGGTAGGAGTGAGACCCAGTACTTC. It is translated as CASSSGWTGGRSETQYF. Drawing the rest from reference TRBV5-1 and TRBJ2-5, the complete variable domain is KAGVTQTPRYLIKTRGQQVTLSCSPISGHRSVSWYQQTPGQGLQFLFEYFSETQRNKGNFPGRFSGRQFSNSRSEMNVSTLELGDSALYLCASSSGWTGGRSETQYFGPGTRLLVL.